A single sample gave rise to the 17 T cell receptor beta chains below, sequenced in a study of blood T cells in healthy people across ages. A J-beta primer mix and a sample-barcoded 5' primer were used in a second PCR of roughly 7 to 12 cycles. In TCRdb, the 5' RACE reads were re-called with MiXCR into one record per CDR3 protein. The sample lists more than 900,000 distinct CDR3 sequences, around 25% occurring once. The data also belong to a second study, concerning T cells of mothers and their children.

The sequencing sample was made of blood. The receptors originated from a girl aged 2-10 years in good health.

The chain recombines TRBV29-1 with TRBJ1-2; D gene uncertain. This CDR3 region has 13 residues. V dropped 6 bases and J dropped 7 bases, with 18 bases sitting between them. Germline CDR1 reads SQVTM; CDR2 reads ANQGSEA. CDR3 coding DNA: TGCAGCGTCAACGCCCTCCAAACTATTGGCTACACCTTC. Amino acids: CSVNALQTIGYTF. The complete variable domain, with remaining parts taken from reference TRBV29-1 and TRBJ1-2, reads SAVISQKPSRDICQRGTSLTIQCQVDSQVTMMFWYRQQPGQSLTLIATANQGSEATYESGFVIDKFPISRPNLTFSTLTVSNMSPEDSSIYLCSVNALQTIGYTFGSGTRLTVV.

This clonotype has more than one count but fewer than ten. The CDR3 here is CASSMDWFAGANVLTF. DNA for the CDR3: TGTGCCAGTAGTATGGATTGGTTCGCTGGGGCCAACGTCCTGACTTTC. The V and J genes are TRBV19 and TRBJ2-6; D uncertain. The CDR3 is 16 residues long. Germline assignment: CDR1 LNHDA and CDR2 SQIVND (reference sequence). V was trimmed by 3 bases and J by 2 bases, leaving 11 bases between them.

This clonotype was seen more than once but under ten times. This rearrangement joins TRBV4-3 to TRBJ1-3, with TRBD1 matching 7 bases. The germline V gene has CDR1 LGHNA and CDR2 YSLEER. The CDR3 has 13 residues. V lost 8 bases to trimming and J lost 4 bases; unmatched junction nucleotides: 5. The CDR3 reads CASARDSGNTIYF. The CDR3 DNA reads TGCGCCAGCGCCAGGGACAGCGGAAACACCATATATTTT.

The CDR3 bases are TGCAGCGTCGGGCGGGTCCCATCGGGCTACACCTTC. It yields the protein CSVGRVPSGYTF. The V and J genes are TRBV29-1 and TRBJ1-2; no definite D call. Germline CDR1 and CDR2: SQVTM and ANQGSEA. The CDR3 totals 12 residues. V shed 6 bases and J shed 8 bases, with 16 bases lying between them.

This clonotype has a handful of counts. This chain joins TRBV29-1 and TRBJ2-5, with D uncertain. The CDR3 spans 15 residues. The germline CDR1 and CDR2 sequences are SQVTM and ANQGSEA. V lost 0 bases and J lost 2, with 13 bases in between. The CDR3 is CSVEDSSEEQETQYF. The CDR3 DNA follows: TGCAGCGTTGAAGATTCGTCAGAAGAGCAAGAGACCCAGTACTTC. Full variable domain (remainder filled in from reference TRBV29-1 and TRBJ2-5): SAVISQKPSRDICQRGTSLTIQCQVDSQVTMMFWYRQQPGQSLTLIATANQGSEATYESGFVIDKFPISRPNLTFSTLTVSNMSPEDSSIYLCSVEDSSEEQETQYFGPGTRLLVL.

The V and J genes are TRBV7-8 and TRBJ2-1, with 7 bases identical to TRBD1. The closer fit of TRBJ2-5 to the DNA end suggests the J call may be wrong. The CDR3 consists of 15 residues. The V gene's germline CDR1 is SGHVS and CDR2 FQNEAQ. CDR3 amino acids: CASSLDRGVLETQYF. The CDR3 coding sequence is TGTGCCAGCAGCTTAGACAGGGGTGTGTTGGAGACCCAGTACTTC.

V is TRBV28 and J is TRBJ2-1; 10 positions match TRBD2. V trimming: 3 bases; J trimming: 4 bases; junction bases outside the gene matches: 3. Germline V CDR1 and CDR2: MDHEN, SYDVKM. The CDR3 totals 15 residues. The CDR3 coding sequence is TGTGCCAGCAGTTTGAGCGGGAGGGGGTACAATGAGCAGTTCTTC. This sequence encodes CASSLSGRGYNEQFF.

The J gene is TRBJ2-7, the V gene TRBV6-1; D not certain. The last part of the DNA fits TRBJ2-5 better; the J call may be wrong. The CDR3 sequence is 15 residues long. CDR1 MNHNS and CDR2 SASEGT come from the germline V gene. The CDR3: CASSEFTSGWETQYF. The DNA of the CDR3 is TGTGCCAGCAGTGAATTTACCTCAGGCTGGGAGACCCAGTACTTC.

The CDR3 DNA reads as TGTGCCAGCAGCTTAGAGGTGTACTACAATGAGCAGTTCTTC. Residues: CASSLEVYYNEQFF. The V call is TRBV7-2, the J call TRBJ2-1; D not resolved. The CDR3 is made up of 14 amino acids. V lost 1 base to trimming and J lost 3 bases, with 7 bases between them. CDR1 is SGHTA, CDR2 FQGNSA, per germline.

There are a few counts of this clonotype. The chain employs TRBV29-1 and TRBJ2-3; no definite D call. Germline assignment: CDR1 SQVTM and CDR2 ANQGSEA. The CDR3 loop spans 15 amino acids. The V and J ends lost 8 bases and 0 bases respectively, with 18 bases between them. CDR3 residues: CSTQTRSYSTDTQYF. In nucleotides, the CDR3 is TGCAGCACCCAGACCAGATCGTATAGCACAGATACGCAGTATTTT.

This clonotype was detected only a few times. The chain is built from TRBV12-3 or TRBV12-4 and TRBJ2-1; no firm D call. This CDR3 contains 16 residues. The V gene lost 5 bases and the J gene lost 3 bases, with 17 bases spanning the gap. The CDR3 here is CASSTLDRAIYNEQFF. CDR3 coding DNA: TGTGCCAGCAGTACCCTAGATCGGGCAATCTACAATGAGCAGTTCTTC.

This clonotype showed up just a few times. The rearrangement links TRBV6-6 to TRBJ2-3; unclear D gene. From germline, CDR1 is MNHNY and CDR2 SVGAGI (reference sequence). CDR3 length: 17 residues. V lost 4 bases and J lost 0, with 17 bases in between. The CDR3 protein is CASSSIPESFSTDTQYF. CDR3 coding DNA: TGTGCCAGCAGTTCCATTCCCGAGTCCTTTAGCACAGATACGCAGTATTTT.

This rearrangement joins TRBV27 to TRBJ2-5; the D gene is possibly TRBD1 (6 bases). The J call may be mistaken, given a closer DNA end match to TRBJ2-7. Per germline, CDR1 MNHEY and CDR2 SMNVEV (reference sequence). This CDR3 is 14 amino acids long. The CDR3 nucleotides read TGTGCCAGCAGTCTCACCGGGACACTAAACGAGCAGTACTTC. It encodes CASSLTGTLNEQYF.

This clonotype was picked up a small number of times. The DNA for the CDR3 is TGTGCCAGCAGCTTGAACTCTCGCACCGGGGAGCTGTTTTTT. It codes for CASSLNSRTGELFF. The J gene is TRBJ2-2, the V gene TRBV7-9; D is unclear. V lost 3 bases, J lost 4 bases, and 9 bases lay in between. The CDR3 length is 14 residues. Germline CDR1 and CDR2: SEHNR and FQNEAQ (reference sequence).

Comments on this clonotype: The junction departs from germline at one end; a sequencing error may be responsible. This chain links TRBV15 with TRBJ2-7; D remains ambiguous. Per the germline V gene, CDR1 is LNHNV and CDR2 is YYDKDF (reference sequence). This CDR3 is built from 13 residues. DNA of the CDR3: TGTGCCACCAGCAGTTCGGAGTTCCCTCGGGTATCCTTC. Amino acids: CATSSSEFPRVSF. Looking up the rest from reference TRBV15 and TRBJ2-7 gives the full variable domain: DAMVIQNPRYQVTQFGKPVTLSCSQTLNHNVMYWYQQKSSQAPKLLFHYYDKDFNNEADTPDNFQSRRPNTSFCFLDIRSPGLGDTAMYLCATSSSEFPRVSFGPGTRLTVT.

This clonotype has a handful of counts. The CDR3 loop reads CASSLGGASTGELFF. For the CDR3, the DNA is TGTGCCAGTTCCTTAGGCGGGGCGTCCACCGGGGAGCTGTTTTTT. The genes are TRBV19 and TRBJ2-2; possibly TRBD2 for D (6 bases). Germline CDR1 LNHDA, CDR2 SQIVND (reference sequence). The CDR3 extends over 15 amino acids. Deletions cut 8 bases from V and 4 bases from J, with 17 bases between.

The chain recombines TRBV2 with TRBJ1-1; 7 nucleotides align to TRBD1. Per the germline V gene, CDR1 is SNHLY and CDR2 is FYNNEI. With 5 bases clipped from V and 5 bases from J, the junction kept 5 bases outside the gene matches. This CDR3 is built from 13 residues. CDR3 DNA: TGTGCCAGCAGTATGGCACAGGGGACTGAAGCTTTCTTT. Protein: CASSMAQGTEAFF. The whole variable domain, remainder taken from reference TRBV2 and TRBJ1-1, is EPEVTQTPSHQVTQMGQEVILRCVPISNHLYFYWYRQILGQKVEFLVSFYNNEISEKSEIFDDQFSVERPDGSNFTLKIRSTKLEDSAMYFCASSMAQGTEAFFGQGTRLTVV.